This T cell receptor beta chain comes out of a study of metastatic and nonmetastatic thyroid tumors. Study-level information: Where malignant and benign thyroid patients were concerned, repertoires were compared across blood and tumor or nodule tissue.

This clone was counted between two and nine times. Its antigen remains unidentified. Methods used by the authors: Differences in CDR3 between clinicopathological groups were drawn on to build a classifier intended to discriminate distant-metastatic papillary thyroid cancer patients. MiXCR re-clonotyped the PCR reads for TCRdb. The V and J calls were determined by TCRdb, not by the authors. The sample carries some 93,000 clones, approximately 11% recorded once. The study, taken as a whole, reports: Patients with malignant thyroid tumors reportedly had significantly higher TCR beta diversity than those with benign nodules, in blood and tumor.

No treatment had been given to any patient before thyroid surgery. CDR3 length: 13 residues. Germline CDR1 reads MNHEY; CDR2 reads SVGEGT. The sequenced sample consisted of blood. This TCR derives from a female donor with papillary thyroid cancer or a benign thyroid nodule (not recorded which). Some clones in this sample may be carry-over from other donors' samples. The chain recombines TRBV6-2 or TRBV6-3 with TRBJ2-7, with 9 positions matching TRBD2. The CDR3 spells CAISRLAEYEQYF. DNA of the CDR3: TGTGCTATCAGCCGACTAGCGGAGTACGAGCAGTACTTC.